What follows are 17 T cell receptor beta chains derived from one specimen sequenced in a study of blood T cell repertoires in COVID-19. Generated by immunoSEQ multiplex PCR, the TCRdb table keeps only in-frame clones and is missing some. In the table there are some 250,000 clones, approximately 83% of which are singletons. Sequences were obtained from peripheral blood. The source of these receptors is a woman between 25 and 40 years old who had recovered from COVID-19.

V is TRBV4-3 and J is TRBJ2-4; 7 positions agree with TRBD1. The CDR3 runs 15 residues. CDR1 LGHNA and CDR2 YSLEER come from the germline V gene. The V and J ends lost 5 bases and 4 bases, in that order; junction bases with no gene match: 8. In DNA form, the CDR3 reads TGCGCCAGCAGCACAGGGGCCTCGCAGAAAAACATTCAGTACTTC. Translating it yields CASSTGASQKNIQYF.

This clone has a single count. The V gene is TRBV5-8, the J gene TRBJ2-6; D is possibly TRBD1 (6 bases). The V gene lost 2 bases and the J gene lost 4 bases, with 13 bases spanning the gap. CDR1 is SGHTS and CDR2 is YDEGEE in the germline V gene. CDR3 size: 16 residues. The CDR3 coding sequence is TGTGCCAGCAGCTTTTATACAGGGACCGGGGCCAACGTCCTGACTTTC. The encoded protein is CASSFYTGTGANVLTF.

The chain carries TRBV5-6 and TRBJ2-1; no clear D gene. The CDR3 totals 16 residues. Trimming cost V 2 bases and J 7 bases, with 19 bases left between them. In germline, CDR1 is SGHDT, CDR2 YYEEEE. The CDR3 nucleotides are TGTGCCAGCAGCTTTGGGCCCAGCTCTCTACGGAATGAGCAGTTCTTC. Protein sequence: CASSFGPSSLRNEQFF. Filled out from reference TRBV5-6 and TRBJ2-1, the complete variable domain reads DAGVTQSPTHLIKTRGQQVTLRCSPKSGHDTVSWYQQALGQGPQFIFQYYEEEERQRGNFPDRFSGHQFPNYSSELNVNALLLGDSALYLCASSFGPSSLRNEQFFGPGTRLTVL.

This clone was seen only a few times. The CDR3 region has the DNA TGTGCCAGTAGTATCCGGGACAGCTCTGGAAACACCATATATTTT. It is translated as CASSIRDSSGNTIYF. J is TRBJ1-3 and V is TRBV19; 7 nucleotides align to TRBD1. Germline assignment: CDR1 LNHDA and CDR2 SQIVND (reference sequence). CDR3 length: 15 residues. V shed 3 bases and J 0 bases; nucleotides not matched to a gene: 2.

The chain uses TRBV13 and TRBJ2-7; 10 bases map to TRBD2. Germline assignment: CDR1 PRHDT and CDR2 FYEKMQ (reference sequence). Trimming removed 0 bases from V and 6 bases from J; junction bases left unmatched: 14. The CDR3 length is 18 residues. The CDR3 here is CASSLGRVGLAVTPEQYF. CDR3 DNA: TGTGCCAGCAGCTTAGGCCGGGTTGGACTAGCGGTGACTCCCGAGCAGTACTTC.

The J gene is TRBJ1-4, the V gene TRBV6-5; TRBD1 agrees at 10 bases. Germline CDR1 is MNHEY and CDR2 is SVGAGI. V was pared by 7 bases and J by 8 bases, with 10 bases of the junction left unmatched. This CDR3 is built from 15 residues. CDR3: CASIWRTGGGEKLFF. The CDR3 DNA follows: TGTGCCAGCATTTGGCGGACAGGGGGAGGGGAAAAACTGTTTTTT.

This clone occurred once. The CDR3 protein is CASSFGLSGGARYNEQFF. CDR3 sequence (DNA): TGTGCCAGCAGCTTCGGACTTAGCGGGGGGGCGAGATACAATGAGCAGTTCTTC. The V gene is TRBV5-6, the J gene TRBJ2-1; TRBD2 matches at 11 bases. The V segment lost 2 bases and the J segment 4 bases; nucleotides outside the gene matches: 11. The CDR3 is 18 amino acids. Per the germline V gene, CDR1 is SGHDT and CDR2 is YYEEEE.

This clone was seen a few times. The gene calls are TRBV29-1 and TRBJ2-7; TRBD1 matches 8 bases. The V gene end was trimmed by 7 bases and the J gene end by 5 bases; junction bases not matched to a gene: 10. The CDR3 extends over 13 amino acids. CDR1 and CDR2 (germline): SQVTM, ANQGSEA. The CDR3 DNA reads TGCAGCGCCTCCAGGACAGGGTATAACGAGCAGTACTTC. This sequence encodes CSASRTGYNEQYF.

The chain carries TRBV5-6 and TRBJ1-3, with D unresolved. The V gene lost 2 bases and the J gene lost 1 base, with 4 bases spanning the gap. The CDR3 is 13 residues long. CDR1 and CDR2 (germline): SGHDT, YYEEEE. CDR3 sequence: CASSFSSGNTIYF. The CDR3 region has the DNA TGTGCCAGCAGCTTCTCTTCTGGAAACACCATATATTTT.

This sequence joins TRBV27 and TRBJ1-6, with 9 bases aligning to TRBD1. From germline, CDR1 is MNHEY and CDR2 SMNVEV (reference sequence). Germline trimming cut 7 bases from V and 9 bases from J; bases unmatched to any gene: 7. The length of the CDR3 is 14 residues. Here the CDR3 reads CASKGQGWSSPLHF. The CDR3 DNA is TGTGCCAGCAAGGGACAGGGTTGGAGTTCACCCCTCCACTTT.

The gene calls are TRBV10-3 and TRBJ2-5, with 8 bases lining up with TRBD1. The length of the CDR3 is 13 residues. Germline values: CDR1 ENHRY, CDR2 SYGVKD. Unmatched junction bases numbered 2, after V lost 4 bases and J lost 4 bases. The CDR3 reads CAISGTGGETQYF. Here the CDR3 DNA reads TGTGCCATCAGTGGAACAGGGGGAGAGACCCAGTACTTC.

The rearrangement links TRBV19 to TRBJ2-3; TRBD1 aligns across 9 bases. Unmatched junction bases numbered 2, after V lost 4 bases and J lost 3 bases. CDR1 is LNHDA and CDR2 is SQIVND in the germline V gene (reference sequence). This CDR3 region has 14 residues. The CDR3 loop reads CASSKGTGTDTQYF. For the CDR3, the DNA is TGTGCCAGTAGTAAAGGGACAGGGACAGATACGCAGTATTTT.

The chain uses TRBV18 and TRBJ2-5; TRBD1 might be the D (8 bases). V lost 3 bases, J lost 7 bases, and 12 bases lay in between. The CDR3 runs 13 residues. From germline, CDR1 is KGHSH and CDR2 LQKENI. The CDR3 DNA reads TGTGCCAGCTCACCGGACAGGGAGGGGACCCAGTACTTC. Its protein product is CASSPDREGTQYF.

The chain joins TRBV6-5 to TRBJ2-5, with D possibly being TRBD2 (6 bases). The CDR3 contains 15 residues. Germline values: CDR1 MNHEY, CDR2 SVGAGI. Trimming removed 6 bases from V and 5 bases from J, with 19 bases in between. The DNA of the CDR3 is TGTGCCAGCAGGACTGCTAGCGCCCGTCAGGAGACCCAGTACTTC. Translated, it gives CASRTASARQETQYF.

This chain joins TRBV6-6 and TRBJ2-7, with TRBD1 matching 10 bases. The CDR3 covers 13 residues. V shed 6 bases, J shed 5 bases, and the junction held 4 bases outside the gene matches. Germline CDR1 MNHNY, CDR2 SVGAGI (reference sequence). In DNA form, the CDR3 reads TGTGCCAGCAGCACGACAGGGGGCGACGAGCAGTACTTC. The encoded protein is CASSTTGGDEQYF.

Notes on this clone: Additional DNA sequences in this sample encode the identical CDR3. The chain has TRBV2 and TRBJ1-6, with D possibly TRBD1 on 6 matching bases. The V gene's germline CDR1 is SNHLY and CDR2 FYNNEI. The CDR3 runs to 13 residues. V gave up 8 bases and J gave up 7 bases, with 12 bases separating them. CDR3 residues: CASRDIANSPLHF. For the CDR3, the DNA is TGTGCCAGCCGGGACATTGCAAATTCACCCCTCCACTTT.

This clone has only a few counts. The chain links TRBV2 to TRBJ1-5, with D unclear. Trimming shortened V by 7 bases and J by 6 bases, and 16 bases separated the two germline ends. Germline-derived CDR1 and CDR2 are SNHLY and FYNNEI. CDR3 length: 14 residues. The CDR3 nucleotides are TGTGCCAGCATGGATCTCAACGGAGTTCAGCCCCAGCATTTT. Amino acids: CASMDLNGVQPQHF.